One and the same sample provided the 21 T cell receptor beta chains below, sequenced in a study of beta chain features in type 1 diabetes. Their specific antigens are unknown. The investigators reverse transcribed all of the isolated RNA, so they sequenced expressed TCRB transcripts. The protocol was immunoSEQ multiplex PCR, while the TCRdb copy is restricted to in-frame clones and leaves out a portion. This table has 120,000 to 150,000 clones, 10% to 15% appearing once. Broader study findings: For Type 1 diabetes patients, all four CD4+ subsets carried TCRB CDR3s that were moderately but significantly shorter.

The sample comprised central memory CD4+ T cells from blood. These receptors all stem from a man younger than 30 with type 1 diabetes.

This clone was observed a handful of times. This chain links TRBV11-2 with TRBJ1-2, with D tentatively TRBD1 (5 bases). The CDR3 runs 13 residues. Germline CDR1 SGHAT, CDR2 FQNNGV. Trimming took 1 base from V and 7 from J, leaving 10 bases between them. CDR3 amino acids: CASSLAQGGGYTF. For the CDR3, the DNA is TGTGCCAGCAGCTTAGCCCAGGGAGGTGGCTACACCTTC.

This clone was found a few times. The V call is TRBV5-1, the J call TRBJ2-7, with unresolved D. V was shortened by 5 bases and J by 3 bases, with 9 bases between the two germline ends. The CDR3 extends over 12 amino acids. Per the germline V gene, CDR1 is SGHRS and CDR2 is YFSETQ. The CDR3 is CASRPDHYEQYF. In nucleotides, the CDR3 is TGCGCCAGCAGGCCGGACCACTACGAGCAGTACTTC.

CDR3 region: CASQTGSYNSPLHF. CDR3 DNA sequence: TGTGCCAGCCAAACAGGGTCCTATAATTCACCCCTCCACTTT. J is TRBJ1-6 and V is TRBV7-9; the D gene is possibly TRBD1 (6 bases). V dropped 8 bases and J dropped 1 base, with 9 bases sitting between them. This CDR3 is built from 14 residues. The germline CDR1 and CDR2 sequences are SEHNR and FQNEAQ (reference sequence).

J is TRBJ1-1 and V is TRBV7-8; 7 bases are a match to TRBD1. The junction had 9 bases not matched to a gene; V was cut back by 7 bases and J by 4 bases. CDR3 length equals 14 residues. The germline V gene encodes CDR1 SGHVS and CDR2 FQNEAQ. The CDR3 region is CASTLTRGGTEAFF. Here the CDR3 DNA reads TGTGCCAGCACCCTTACCAGGGGGGGCACTGAAGCTTTCTTT.

This clone was detected a few times. This CDR3 reads CASSLGTGARVSYTF. Written as DNA, the CDR3 is TGTGCCAGCAGCTTAGGGACAGGGGCCCGCGTGAGCTACACCTTC. The chain recombines TRBV7-9 with TRBJ1-2; 9 nucleotides agree with TRBD1. The CDR3 runs 15 residues. Trimming took 1 base from V and 9 from J; bases not matched to a gene: 9. The germline V gene has CDR1 SEHNR and CDR2 FQNEAQ (reference sequence).

The chain has TRBV30 and TRBJ1-1, with TRBD1 matching 7 bases. This CDR3 region has 14 residues. CDR1 GTSNPN and CDR2 SVGIG come from the germline V gene (reference sequence). Losses at the gene ends were 1 base for V and 3 bases for J; bases not matched to a gene: 5. The CDR3 loop reads CAWSGGRGDTEAFF. The CDR3 region has the DNA TGTGCCTGGAGTGGGGGCAGGGGGGACACTGAAGCTTTCTTT.

This clone was seen a handful of times. This rearrangement joins TRBV5-1 to TRBJ2-5, with 7 bases fitting TRBD2. The CDR3 is 13 amino acids. The germline CDR1 and CDR2 sequences are SGHRS and YFSETQ. The J segment lost 2 bases and the V segment lost 2 bases, leaving 0 bases of the junction unmatched. Written as DNA, the CDR3 is TGCGCCAGCAGCTTTAGCGGGCAAGAGACCCAGTACTTC. As protein: CASSFSGQETQYF.

The rearrangement links TRBV4-2 to TRBJ2-3; TRBD1 aligns across 7 bases. The CDR3 consists of 18 residues. The germline V gene has CDR1 LGHNA and CDR2 YNFKEQ. V was pared by 0 bases and J by 3 bases, with 12 bases of the junction left unmatched. The CDR3 region has the DNA TGTGCCAGCAGCCAAGATCCCCGACAGGGCGTGGGAACAGATACGCAGTATTTT. It encodes CASSQDPRQGVGTDTQYF.

This clone came up a few times. The chain employs TRBV11-2 and TRBJ1-2, with 8 positions matching TRBD1. The CDR3 runs 13 residues. CDR1 and CDR2 from the germline V gene are SGHAT and FQNNGV. The V gene end was trimmed by 2 bases and the J gene end by 6 bases; junction bases not matched to a gene: 2. The CDR3 nucleotides are TGTGCCAGCAGCTTATCAGGGGGCAATGGCTACACCTTC. Translation: CASSLSGGNGYTF.

In this sample, this clone turned up a few times. The rearrangement links TRBV5-4 to TRBJ2-6, with D unclear. The CDR3 runs to 15 residues. The germline V and J ends were trimmed by 4 bases and 0 bases, with 8 bases remaining between them. Germline V gene sequence: CDR1 SGHNT, CDR2 YYREEE (reference sequence). CDR3 amino acids: CASSVLGSGANVLTF. Written as DNA, the CDR3 is TGTGCCAGCAGCGTGTTAGGCTCTGGGGCCAACGTCCTGACTTTC.

In this sample, this clone turned up a few times. The chain recombines TRBV7-9 with TRBJ1-1, with D uncertain. The CDR3 length is 13 residues. V lost 4 bases, J lost 5 bases, and 11 bases lay in between. Germline assignment: CDR1 SEHNR and CDR2 FQNEAQ (reference sequence). The CDR3 nucleotides are TGTGCCAGCAGCTCCTTTATCGAGACTGAAGCTTTCTTT. It codes for CASSSFIETEAFF.

In this sample, this clone turned up a few times. The gene calls are TRBV27 and TRBJ1-5; 8 nucleotides align to TRBD1. This CDR3 has 15 amino acids. Germline V gene data show CDR1 as MNHEY and CDR2 as SMNVEV (reference sequence). V shed 6 bases and J 3 bases; nucleotides not matched to a gene: 7. CDR3 sequence reads: CASSAGTGHNQPQHF. In nucleotides, the CDR3 is TGTGCCAGCAGCGCGGGGACAGGCCACAATCAGCCCCAGCATTTT.

This clone was seen at least ten times. The chain uses TRBV2 and TRBJ1-5, with TRBD1 identical over 8 bases. The CDR3 loop spans 14 amino acids. The germline V gene has CDR1 SNHLY and CDR2 FYNNEI. Trimming cost V 6 bases and J 8 bases; bases outside gene matches: 9. The CDR3 DNA reads TGTGCCAGCAGCCGCCCGGGACAGGTGGAGCCCCAGCATTTT. Its protein product is CASSRPGQVEPQHF.

The chain employs TRBV29-1 and TRBJ1-1; 7 nucleotides line up with TRBD1. After removal of 4 bases from V and 1 base from J, the junction contained 3 bases not matched to a gene. Germline V gene data show CDR1 as SQVTM and CDR2 as ANQGSEA. The CDR3 length is 13 residues. The DNA for the CDR3 is TGCAGCGTTGCGGGACAGTCGAACACTGAAGCTTTCTTT. It translates to CSVAGQSNTEAFF.

The chain has TRBV7-2 and TRBJ2-5; D is ambiguous. This CDR3 has 14 residues. Germline-derived CDR1 and CDR2 are SGHTA and FQGNSA. V dropped 5 bases and J dropped 5 bases, with 15 bases sitting between them. The DNA of the CDR3 is TGTGCCAGCAGCCCCGTAGCCTCGAGGGAGACCCAGTACTTC. It is translated as CASSPVASRETQYF.

The chain joins TRBV18 to TRBJ2-1; 9 bases agree with TRBD2. The length of the CDR3 is 15 residues. The V segment lost 0 bases and the J segment 6 bases; nucleotides outside the gene matches: 3. The germline gives CDR1 KGHSH, CDR2 LQKENI. The CDR3 is CASSPPRGGLNEQFF. The CDR3, as DNA: TGTGCCAGCTCACCACCGCGGGGGGGCCTCAATGAGCAGTTCTTC.

The chain joins TRBV9 to TRBJ2-7; 9 bases agree with TRBD1. Germline V lookup: CDR1 SGDLS, CDR2 YYNGEE. This CDR3 spans 19 amino acids. Trimming at V came to 3 bases and at J to 2 bases, leaving 18 bases not matched to a gene. CDR3 DNA: TGTGCCAGCAGCGGGAGGACAGGGGACCCTACGGGGGGACCCTACGAGCAGTACTTC. It translates to CASSGRTGDPTGGPYEQYF.

This clone has just a few counts. This chain uses TRBV7-9 with TRBJ1-6; D not resolved. The CDR3 loop spans 15 amino acids. Trimming stripped 2 bases from V and 7 bases from J, with 12 bases between. The V gene's germline CDR1 is SEHNR and CDR2 FQNEAQ (reference sequence). In DNA form, the CDR3 reads TGTGCCAGCAGCTTAAAGGAGGTCGGGAATTCACCCCTCCACTTT. Encoded protein: CASSLKEVGNSPLHF. Using reference TRBV7-9 and TRBJ1-6 for the parts outside the CDR3, the full variable domain is DTGVSQNPRHKITKRGQNVTFRCDPISEHNRLYWYRQTLGQGPEFLTYFQNEAQLEKSRLLSDRFSAERPKGSFSTLEIQRTEQGDSAMYLCASSLKEVGNSPLHFGNGTRLTVT.

This clone was recorded a few times. This chain links TRBV10-3 with TRBJ1-2, with a possible D match to TRBD1 (5 bases). Germline V gene lookup returns CDR1 ENHRY and CDR2 SYGVKD. V lost 5 bases and J lost 3, with 7 bases in between. This CDR3 contains 12 residues. In DNA form, the CDR3 reads TGTGCCATCAGTACAGGAGACTATGGCTACACCTTC. It yields the protein CAISTGDYGYTF.

This clone was counted a few times. One end of the junction fails to match germline, which may point to a read error. V gene TRBV2 combines with J gene TRBJ1-3, with D uncertain. Germline CDR1 is SNHLY and CDR2 is FYNNEI. The CDR3 spans 12 residues. CDR3 DNA: TGCGCCACCTGGACTGCCTTAAACACCATATATTTT. This codes for CATWTALNTIYF.

This clone was found a few times. The chain joins TRBV7-8 to TRBJ2-4; TRBD2 might be the D (6 bases). The CDR3 consists of 16 residues. Germline CDR1 SGHVS, CDR2 FQNEAQ. V was shortened by 1 base and J by 0 bases, with 10 bases between the two germline ends. The CDR3: CASSLVSSVAKNIQYF. The CDR3 region has the DNA TGTGCCAGCAGCTTAGTTTCTAGCGTAGCCAAAAACATTCAGTACTTC.